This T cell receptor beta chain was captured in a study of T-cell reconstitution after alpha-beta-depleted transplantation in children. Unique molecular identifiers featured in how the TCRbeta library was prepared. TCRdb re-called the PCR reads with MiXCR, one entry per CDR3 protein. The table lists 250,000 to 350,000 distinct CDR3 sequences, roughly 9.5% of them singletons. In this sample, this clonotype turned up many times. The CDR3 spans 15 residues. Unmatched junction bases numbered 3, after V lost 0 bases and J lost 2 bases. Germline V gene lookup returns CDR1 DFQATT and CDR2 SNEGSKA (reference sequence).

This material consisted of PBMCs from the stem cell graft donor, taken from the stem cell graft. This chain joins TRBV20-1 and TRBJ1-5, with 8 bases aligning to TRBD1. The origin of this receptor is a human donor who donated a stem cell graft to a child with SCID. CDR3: CSARDPGGGNQPQHF. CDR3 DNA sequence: TGCAGTGCTAGAGATCCAGGGGGCGGCAATCAGCCCCAGCATTTT.